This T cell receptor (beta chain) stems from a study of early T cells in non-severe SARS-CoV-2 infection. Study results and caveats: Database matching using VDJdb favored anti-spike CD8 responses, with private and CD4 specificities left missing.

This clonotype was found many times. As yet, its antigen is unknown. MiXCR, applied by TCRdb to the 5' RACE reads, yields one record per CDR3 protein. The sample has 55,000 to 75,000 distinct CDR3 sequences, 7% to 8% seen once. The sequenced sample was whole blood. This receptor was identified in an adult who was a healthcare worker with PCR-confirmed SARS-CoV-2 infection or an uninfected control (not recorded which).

CDR3 loop: CASSRGRIQETQYF. CDR3 coding DNA: TGTGCCAGCAGTAGGGGGCGAATCCAAGAGACCCAGTACTTC. This sequence joins TRBV27 and TRBJ2-5; the match to TRBD1 covers 7 bases. This CDR3 is built from 14 residues. The ends lost 5 bases at V and 1 base at J; junction bases unmatched: 4. CDR1 MNHEY and CDR2 SMNVEV come from the germline V gene (reference sequence).